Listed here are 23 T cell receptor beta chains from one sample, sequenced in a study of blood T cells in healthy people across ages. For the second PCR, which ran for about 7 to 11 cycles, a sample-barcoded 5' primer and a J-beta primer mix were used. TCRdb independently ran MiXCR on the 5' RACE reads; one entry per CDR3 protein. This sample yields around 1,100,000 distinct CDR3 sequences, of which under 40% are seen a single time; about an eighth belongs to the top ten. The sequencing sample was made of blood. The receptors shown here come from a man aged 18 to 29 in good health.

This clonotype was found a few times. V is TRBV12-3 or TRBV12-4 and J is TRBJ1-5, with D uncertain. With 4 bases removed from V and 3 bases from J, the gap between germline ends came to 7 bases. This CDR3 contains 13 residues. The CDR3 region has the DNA TGTGCCAGCAGTTGGAGCATCAATCAGCCCCAGCATTTT. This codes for CASSWSINQPQHF.

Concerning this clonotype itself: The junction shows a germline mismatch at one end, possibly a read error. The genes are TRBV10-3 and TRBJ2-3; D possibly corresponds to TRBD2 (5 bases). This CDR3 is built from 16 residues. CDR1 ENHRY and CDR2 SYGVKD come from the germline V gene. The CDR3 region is CAISESMVLEADTRYF. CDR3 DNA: TGTGCCATCAGTGAGTCGATGGTACTAGAGGCAGATACGCGGTATTTT.

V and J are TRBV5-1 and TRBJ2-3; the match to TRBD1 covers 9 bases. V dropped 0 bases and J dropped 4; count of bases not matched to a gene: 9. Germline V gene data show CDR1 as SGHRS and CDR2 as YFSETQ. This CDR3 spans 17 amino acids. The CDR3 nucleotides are TGCGCCAGCAGCTTGGGGGTGTCGACAGGGGGTGCAGATACGCAGTATTTT. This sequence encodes CASSLGVSTGGADTQYF.

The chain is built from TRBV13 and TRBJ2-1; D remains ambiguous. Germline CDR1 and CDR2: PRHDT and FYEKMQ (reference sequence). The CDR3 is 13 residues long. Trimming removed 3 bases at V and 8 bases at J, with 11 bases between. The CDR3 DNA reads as TGTGCCAGCAGCTTCAAACTCGCGGATGAGCAGTTCTTC. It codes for CASSFKLADEQFF. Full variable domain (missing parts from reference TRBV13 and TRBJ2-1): AAGVIQSPRHLIKEKRETATLKCYPIPRHDTVYWYQQGPGQDPQFLISFYEKMQSDKGSIPDRFSAQQFSDYHSELNMSSLELGDSALYFCASSFKLADEQFFGPGTRLTVL.

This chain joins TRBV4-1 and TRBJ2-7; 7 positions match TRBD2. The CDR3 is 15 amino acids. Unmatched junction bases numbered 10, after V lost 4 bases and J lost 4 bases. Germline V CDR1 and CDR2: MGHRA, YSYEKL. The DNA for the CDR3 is TGCGCCAGCAGCCTCCTAGCCACAGCGGGGTACGAGCAGTACTTC. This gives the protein CASSLLATAGYEQYF.

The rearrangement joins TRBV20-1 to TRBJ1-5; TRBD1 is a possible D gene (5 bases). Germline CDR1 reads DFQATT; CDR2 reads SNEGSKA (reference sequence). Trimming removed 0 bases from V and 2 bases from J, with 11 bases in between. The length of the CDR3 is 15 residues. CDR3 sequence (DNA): TGCAGTGCTAGAGACCCCAGGGTCGGCAATCAGCCCCAGCATTTT. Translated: CSARDPRVGNQPQHF.

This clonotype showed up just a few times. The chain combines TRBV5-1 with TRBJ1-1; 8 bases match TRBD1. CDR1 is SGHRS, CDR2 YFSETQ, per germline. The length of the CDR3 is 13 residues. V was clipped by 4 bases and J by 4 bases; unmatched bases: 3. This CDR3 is CASSVGTGTEAFF. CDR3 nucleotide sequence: TGCGCCAGCAGCGTCGGGACAGGCACTGAAGCTTTCTTT.

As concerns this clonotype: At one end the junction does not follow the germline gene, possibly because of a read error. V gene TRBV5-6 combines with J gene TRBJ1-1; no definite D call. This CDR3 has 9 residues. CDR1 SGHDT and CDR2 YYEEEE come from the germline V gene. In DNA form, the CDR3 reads TGTGTCAGCAGTCCCCCTGCTTTCTTT. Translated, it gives CVSSPPAFF.

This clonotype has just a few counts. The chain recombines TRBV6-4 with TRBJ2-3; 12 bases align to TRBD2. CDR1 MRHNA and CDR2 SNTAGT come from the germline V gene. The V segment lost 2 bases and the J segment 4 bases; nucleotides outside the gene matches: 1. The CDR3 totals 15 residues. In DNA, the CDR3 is TGTGCCAGCAGTGACGCTAGCGGGGGGGCAGATACGCAGTATTTT. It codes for CASSDASGGADTQYF.

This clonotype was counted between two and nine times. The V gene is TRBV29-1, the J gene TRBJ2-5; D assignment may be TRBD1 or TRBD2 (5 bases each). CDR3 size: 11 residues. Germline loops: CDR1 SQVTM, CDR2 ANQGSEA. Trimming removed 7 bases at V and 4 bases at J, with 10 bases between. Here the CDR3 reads CSGGTLETQYF. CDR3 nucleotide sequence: TGCAGCGGGGGGACGCTAGAGACCCAGTACTTC.

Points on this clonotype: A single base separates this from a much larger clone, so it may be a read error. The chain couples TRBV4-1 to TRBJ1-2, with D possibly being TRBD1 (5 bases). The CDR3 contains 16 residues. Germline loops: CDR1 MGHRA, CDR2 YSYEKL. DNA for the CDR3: TGCGTCAGCAGCCAAGATCCATATGGGACGGACTATGGCTACACCTTC. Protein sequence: CVSSQDPYGTDYGYTF.

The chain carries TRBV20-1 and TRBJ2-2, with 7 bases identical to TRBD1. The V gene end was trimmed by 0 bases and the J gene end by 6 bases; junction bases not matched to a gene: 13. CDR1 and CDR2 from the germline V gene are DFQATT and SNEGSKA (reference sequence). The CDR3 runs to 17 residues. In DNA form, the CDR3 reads TGCAGTGCTAGAGAGGGGGCAGGGGGTGTCTCGGCCGGGGAGCTGTTTTTT. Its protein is CSAREGAGGVSAGELFF.

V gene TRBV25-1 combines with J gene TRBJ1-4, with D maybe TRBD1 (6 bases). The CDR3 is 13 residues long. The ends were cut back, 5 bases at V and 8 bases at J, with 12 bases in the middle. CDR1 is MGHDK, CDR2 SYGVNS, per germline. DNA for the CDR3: TGTGCCAGCAGTAGGACAGTTTTGGAAAAACTGTTTTTT. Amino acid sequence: CASSRTVLEKLFF.

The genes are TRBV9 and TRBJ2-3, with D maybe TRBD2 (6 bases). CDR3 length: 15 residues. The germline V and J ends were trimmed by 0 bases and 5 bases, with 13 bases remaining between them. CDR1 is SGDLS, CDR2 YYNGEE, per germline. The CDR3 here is CASSVVGSGEDTQYF. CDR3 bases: TGTGCCAGCAGCGTAGTTGGATCGGGAGAAGATACGCAGTATTTT.

CDR3 in amino acids: CASSFPSAGEQFF. CDR3 nucleotide sequence: TGTGCCAGCAGTTTCCCCAGTGCGGGTGAGCAGTTCTTC. The rearrangement links TRBV28 to TRBJ2-1; D possibly corresponds to TRBD2 (5 bases). The germline V gene has CDR1 MDHEN and CDR2 SYDVKM. Trimming cost V 3 bases and J 9 bases, with 12 bases left between them. The CDR3 covers 13 residues.

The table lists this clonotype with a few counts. The CDR3 loop reads CASSYTRPGLGGTEAFF. The CDR3 region has the DNA TGTGCCAGCAGTTACACCAGGCCAGGCCTCGGGGGCACTGAAGCTTTCTTT. The J gene is TRBJ1-1, the V gene TRBV6-2 or TRBV6-3; D is possibly TRBD1 (5 bases). The CDR3 consists of 17 residues. V was pared by 2 bases and J by 4 bases, with 20 bases between. Germline V gives CDR1 MNHEY, CDR2 SVGEGT.

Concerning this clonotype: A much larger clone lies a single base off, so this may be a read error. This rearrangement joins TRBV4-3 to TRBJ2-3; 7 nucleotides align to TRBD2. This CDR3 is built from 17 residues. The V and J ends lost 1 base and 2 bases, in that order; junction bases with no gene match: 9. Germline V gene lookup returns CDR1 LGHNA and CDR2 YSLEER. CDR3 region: CASSQVDASGATDTQYF. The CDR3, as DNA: TGCGCCAGCAGCCAAGTCGACGCTAGCGGAGCCACAGATACGCAGTATTTT.

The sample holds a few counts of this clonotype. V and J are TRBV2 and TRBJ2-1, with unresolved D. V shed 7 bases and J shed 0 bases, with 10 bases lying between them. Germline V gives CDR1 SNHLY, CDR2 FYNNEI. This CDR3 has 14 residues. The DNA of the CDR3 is TGTGCCAGCACCACAGCCAGCTCCTACAATGAGCAGTTCTTC. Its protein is CASTTASSYNEQFF.

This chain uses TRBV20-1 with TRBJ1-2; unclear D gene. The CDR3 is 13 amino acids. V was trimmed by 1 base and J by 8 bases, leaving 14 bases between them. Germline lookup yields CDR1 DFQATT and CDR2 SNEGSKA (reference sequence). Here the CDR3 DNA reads TGCAGTGCTAGAGCCCCGGGCCGCCGGGGCTACACCTTC. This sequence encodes CSARAPGRRGYTF.

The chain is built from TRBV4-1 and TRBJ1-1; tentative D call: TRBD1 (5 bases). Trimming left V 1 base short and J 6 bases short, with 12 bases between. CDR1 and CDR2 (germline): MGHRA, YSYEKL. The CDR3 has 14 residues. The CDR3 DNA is TGCGCCAGCAGCCAAGTCGACAGTCGTTCTGAAGCTTTCTTT. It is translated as CASSQVDSRSEAFF.

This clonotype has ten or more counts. CDR3 sequence reads: CASTLSGPTYNEQFF. CDR3 nucleotide sequence: TGCGCCAGCACTTTATCAGGGCCTACCTACAATGAGCAGTTCTTC. The gene calls are TRBV5-1 and TRBJ2-1; tentative D call: TRBD1 (5 bases). Germline assignment: CDR1 SGHRS and CDR2 YFSETQ. Trimming took 6 bases from V and 2 from J, leaving 15 bases between them. The CDR3 is 15 residues long.

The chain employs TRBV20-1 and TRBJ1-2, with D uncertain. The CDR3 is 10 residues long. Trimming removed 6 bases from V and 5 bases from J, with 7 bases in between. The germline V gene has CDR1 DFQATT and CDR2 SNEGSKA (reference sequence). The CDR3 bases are TGCAGTGCGGCGAATTATGGCTACACCTTC. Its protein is CSAANYGYTF.

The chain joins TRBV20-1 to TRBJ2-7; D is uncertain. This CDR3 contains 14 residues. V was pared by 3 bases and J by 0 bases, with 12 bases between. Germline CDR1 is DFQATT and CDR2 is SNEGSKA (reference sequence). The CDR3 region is CSASPLVGSYEQYF. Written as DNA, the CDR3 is TGCAGTGCTAGCCCCCTGGTGGGCTCCTACGAGCAGTACTTC.